The count of the clone carrying this T cell receptor beta chain is one. Its antigen remains unidentified. The data were taken from a study of long-term antiretroviral therapy in people with HIV. On the study more broadly: The 2015 immediate-ART recommendation was preceded by the earliest samples by about a decade.

Regarding the study as a whole: Against controls, HIV repertoires showed narrower ranges of CDR3 length.

CDR1 is MRHNA, CDR2 SNTAGT, per germline. V lost 0 bases and J lost 6; bases outside the gene matches: 9. The CDR3 spans 17 residues. The libraries were made with immunoSEQ v3.0 at survey level. TCRdb keeps only in-frame clones here, not all; method: immunoSEQ multiplex PCR. The sample includes about 7,600 clones, around 73% of them seen just once. This clonotype was sampled from a man between 35 and 55 years old with HIV. V is TRBV6-4 and J is TRBJ2-2; 8 bases match TRBD1. Sequences were derived from unsorted PBMCs, sampled 0.2 years after starting antiretroviral therapy. CDR3 protein: CASSDSKGQGASGELFF. The CDR3 DNA follows: TGTGCCAGCAGTGACTCGAAAGGGCAGGGGGCCTCCGGGGAGCTGTTTTTT.